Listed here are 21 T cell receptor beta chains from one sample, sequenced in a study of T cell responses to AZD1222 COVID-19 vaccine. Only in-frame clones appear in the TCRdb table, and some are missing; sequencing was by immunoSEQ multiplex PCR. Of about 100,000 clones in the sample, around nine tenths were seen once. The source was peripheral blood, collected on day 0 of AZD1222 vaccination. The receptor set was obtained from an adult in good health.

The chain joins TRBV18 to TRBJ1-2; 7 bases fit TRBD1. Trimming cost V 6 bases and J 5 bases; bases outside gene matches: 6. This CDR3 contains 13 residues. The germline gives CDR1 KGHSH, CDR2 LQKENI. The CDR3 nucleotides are TGTGCCAGCTCGCTTCAGACAGGGTATGGCTACACCTTC. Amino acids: CASSLQTGYGYTF.

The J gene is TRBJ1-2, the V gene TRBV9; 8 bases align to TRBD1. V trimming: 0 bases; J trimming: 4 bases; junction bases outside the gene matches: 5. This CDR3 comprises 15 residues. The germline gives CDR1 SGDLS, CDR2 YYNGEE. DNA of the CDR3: TGTGCCAGCAGCGTAGGGACAGGGAGTGGCTATGGCTACACCTTC. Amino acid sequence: CASSVGTGSGYGYTF.

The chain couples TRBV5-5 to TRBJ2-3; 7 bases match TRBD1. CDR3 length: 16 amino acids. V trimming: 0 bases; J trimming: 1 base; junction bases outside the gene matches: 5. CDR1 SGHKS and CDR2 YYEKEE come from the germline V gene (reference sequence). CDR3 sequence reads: CASSLVVGTGTDTQYF. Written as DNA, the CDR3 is TGTGCCAGCAGCTTGGTCGTCGGGACAGGCACAGATACGCAGTATTTT.

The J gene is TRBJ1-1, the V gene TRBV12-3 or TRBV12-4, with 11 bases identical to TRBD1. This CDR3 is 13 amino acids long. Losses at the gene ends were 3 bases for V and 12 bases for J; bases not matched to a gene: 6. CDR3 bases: TGTGCCAGCAGTTTCGGGACAGGGGGGGGGACTTTCTTT. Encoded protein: CASSFGTGGGTFF.

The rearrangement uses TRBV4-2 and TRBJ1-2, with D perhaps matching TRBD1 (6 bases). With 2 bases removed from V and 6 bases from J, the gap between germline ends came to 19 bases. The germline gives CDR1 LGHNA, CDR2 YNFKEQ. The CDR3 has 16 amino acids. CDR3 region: CASSQSDRQRVHGYTF. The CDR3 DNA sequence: TGTGCCAGCAGCCAATCTGACAGGCAGCGCGTCCATGGCTACACCTTC.

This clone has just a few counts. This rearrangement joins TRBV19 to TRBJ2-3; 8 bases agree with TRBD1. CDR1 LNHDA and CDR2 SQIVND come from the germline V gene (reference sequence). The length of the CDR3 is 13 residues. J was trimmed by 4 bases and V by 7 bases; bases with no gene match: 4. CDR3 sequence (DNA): TGTGCCAGTACCGTACAGGGGGCAGATACGCAGTATTTT. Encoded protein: CASTVQGADTQYF.

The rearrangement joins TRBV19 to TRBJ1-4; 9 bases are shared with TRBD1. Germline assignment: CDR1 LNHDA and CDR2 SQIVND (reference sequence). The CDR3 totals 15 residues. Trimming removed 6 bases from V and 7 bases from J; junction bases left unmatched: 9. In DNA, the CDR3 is TGTGCCAGTAGCCGCGAACAGGGGGCGGTTGAAAAACTGTTTTTT. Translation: CASSREQGAVEKLFF.

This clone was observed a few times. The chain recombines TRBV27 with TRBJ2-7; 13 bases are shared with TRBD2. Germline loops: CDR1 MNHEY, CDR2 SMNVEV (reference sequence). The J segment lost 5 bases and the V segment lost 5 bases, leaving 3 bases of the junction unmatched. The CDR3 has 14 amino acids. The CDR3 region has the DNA TGTGCCAGCAGTCCGGGACTAGCGGGACACGAGCAGTACTTC. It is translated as CASSPGLAGHEQYF.

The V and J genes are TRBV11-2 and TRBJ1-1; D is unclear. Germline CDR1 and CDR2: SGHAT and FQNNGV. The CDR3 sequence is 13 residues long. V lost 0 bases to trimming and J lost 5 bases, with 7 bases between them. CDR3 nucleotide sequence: TGTGCCAGCAGCTTAGAAAGAGGGACTGAAGCTTTCTTT. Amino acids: CASSLERGTEAFF.

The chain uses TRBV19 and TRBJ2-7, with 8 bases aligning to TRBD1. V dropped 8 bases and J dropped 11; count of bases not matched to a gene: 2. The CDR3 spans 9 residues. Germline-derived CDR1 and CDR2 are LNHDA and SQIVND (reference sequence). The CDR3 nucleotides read TGTGCCAGTTGGACAGGGAAGTACTTC. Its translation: CASWTGKYF.

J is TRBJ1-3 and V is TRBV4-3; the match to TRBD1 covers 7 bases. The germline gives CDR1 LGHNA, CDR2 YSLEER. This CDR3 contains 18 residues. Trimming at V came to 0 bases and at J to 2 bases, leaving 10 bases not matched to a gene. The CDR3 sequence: CASSQDGGRGSPGNTIYF. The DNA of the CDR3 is TGCGCCAGCAGCCAAGATGGAGGCAGGGGGAGCCCTGGAAACACCATATATTTT.

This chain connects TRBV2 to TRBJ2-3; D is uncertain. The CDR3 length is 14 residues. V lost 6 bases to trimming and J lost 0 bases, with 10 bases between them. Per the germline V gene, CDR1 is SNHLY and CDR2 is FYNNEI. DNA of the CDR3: TGTGCCAGCAGGGACCTTCCGAGCACAGATACGCAGTATTTT. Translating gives CASRDLPSTDTQYF. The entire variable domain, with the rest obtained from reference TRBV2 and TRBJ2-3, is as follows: EPEVTQTPSHQVTQMGQEVILRCVPISNHLYFYWYRQILGQKVEFLVSFYNNEISEKSEIFDDQFSVERPDGSNFTLKIRSTKLEDSAMYFCASRDLPSTDTQYFGPGTRLTVL.

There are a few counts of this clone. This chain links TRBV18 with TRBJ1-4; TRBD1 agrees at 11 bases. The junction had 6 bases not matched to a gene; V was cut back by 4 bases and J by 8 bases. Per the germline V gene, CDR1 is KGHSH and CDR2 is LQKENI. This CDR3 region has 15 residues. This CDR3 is CASSLTGTGGEKLFF. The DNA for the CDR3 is TGTGCCAGCTCACTTACCGGGACAGGGGGAGAAAAACTGTTTTTT.

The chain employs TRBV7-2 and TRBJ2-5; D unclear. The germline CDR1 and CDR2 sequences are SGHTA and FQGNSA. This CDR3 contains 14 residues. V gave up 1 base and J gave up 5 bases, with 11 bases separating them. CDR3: CASSLEAQWETQYF. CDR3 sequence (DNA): TGTGCCAGCAGCTTAGAGGCACAGTGGGAGACCCAGTACTTC.

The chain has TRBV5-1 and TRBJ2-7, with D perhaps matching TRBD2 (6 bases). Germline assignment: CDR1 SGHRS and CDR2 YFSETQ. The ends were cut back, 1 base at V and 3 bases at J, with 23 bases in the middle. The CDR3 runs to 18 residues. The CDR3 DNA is TGCGCCAGCAGCTTGTCCGGGAAGAGGGGTCGGGGGTACTACGAGCAGTACTTC. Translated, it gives CASSLSGKRGRGYYEQYF.

The CDR3 DNA reads TGCAGGACTAACAGGGCTAGCGGCTACACCTTC. This codes for CRTNRASGYTF. The genes are TRBV20-1 and TRBJ1-2; tentative D call: TRBD1 (6 bases). Germline CDR1 and CDR2: DFQATT and SNEGSKA (reference sequence). This CDR3 spans 11 amino acids.

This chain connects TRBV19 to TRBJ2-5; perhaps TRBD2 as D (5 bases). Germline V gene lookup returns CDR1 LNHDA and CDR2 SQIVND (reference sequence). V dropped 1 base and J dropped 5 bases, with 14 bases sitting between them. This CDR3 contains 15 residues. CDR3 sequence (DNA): TGTGCCAGTAGTATAGGAGGGATGGCTGAGGAGACCCAGTACTTC. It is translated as CASSIGGMAEETQYF. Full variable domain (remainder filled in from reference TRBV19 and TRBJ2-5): DGGITQSPKYLFRKEGQNVTLSCEQNLNHDAMYWYRQDPGQGLRLIYYSQIVNDFQKGDIAEGYSVSREKKESFPLTVTSAQKNPTAFYLCASSIGGMAEETQYFGPGTRLLVL.

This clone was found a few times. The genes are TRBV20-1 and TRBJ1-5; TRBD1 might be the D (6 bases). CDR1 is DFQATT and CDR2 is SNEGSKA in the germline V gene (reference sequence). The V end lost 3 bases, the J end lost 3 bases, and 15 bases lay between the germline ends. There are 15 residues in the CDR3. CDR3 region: CSASRGARDNQPQHF. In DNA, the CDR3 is TGCAGTGCTAGTCGGGGGGCTAGGGACAATCAGCCCCAGCATTTT.

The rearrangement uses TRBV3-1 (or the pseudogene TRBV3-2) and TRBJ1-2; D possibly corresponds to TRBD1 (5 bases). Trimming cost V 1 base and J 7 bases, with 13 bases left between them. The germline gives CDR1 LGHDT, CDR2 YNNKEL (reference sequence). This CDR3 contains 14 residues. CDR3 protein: CASSQVAREGGYTF. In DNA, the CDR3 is TGTGCCAGCAGCCAAGTTGCCAGGGAAGGTGGCTACACCTTC.

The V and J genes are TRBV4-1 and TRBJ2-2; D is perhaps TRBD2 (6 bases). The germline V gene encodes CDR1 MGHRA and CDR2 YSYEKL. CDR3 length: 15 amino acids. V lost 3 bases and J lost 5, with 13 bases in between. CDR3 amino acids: CASSQSGQGTGELFF. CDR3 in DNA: TGCGCCAGCAGCCAGAGCGGGCAGGGTACCGGGGAGCTGTTTTTT.

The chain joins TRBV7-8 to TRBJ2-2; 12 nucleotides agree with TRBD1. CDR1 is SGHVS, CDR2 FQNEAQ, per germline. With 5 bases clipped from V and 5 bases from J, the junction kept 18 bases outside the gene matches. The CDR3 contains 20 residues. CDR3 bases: TGTGCCAGCAGCCAGCGGGGACAGGGGGCTACCCCGGTGGGTACCGGGGAGCTGTTTTTT. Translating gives CASSQRGQGATPVGTGELFF.